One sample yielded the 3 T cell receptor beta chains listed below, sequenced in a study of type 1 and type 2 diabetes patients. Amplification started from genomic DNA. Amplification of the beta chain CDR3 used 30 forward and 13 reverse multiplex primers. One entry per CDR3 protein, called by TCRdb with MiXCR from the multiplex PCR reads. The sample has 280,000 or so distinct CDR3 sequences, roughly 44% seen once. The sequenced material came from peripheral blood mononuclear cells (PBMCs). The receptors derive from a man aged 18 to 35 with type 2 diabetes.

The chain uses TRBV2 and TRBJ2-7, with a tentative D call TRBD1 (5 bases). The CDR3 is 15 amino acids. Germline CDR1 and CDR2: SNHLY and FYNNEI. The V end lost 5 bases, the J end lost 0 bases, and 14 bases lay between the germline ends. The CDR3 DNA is TGTGCCAGCAGTTTCTCGAGGACATTCTCCTACGAGCAGTACTTC. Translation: CASSFSRTFSYEQYF. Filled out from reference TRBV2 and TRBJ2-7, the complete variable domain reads EPEVTQTPSHQVTQMGQEVILRCVPISNHLYFYWYRQILGQKVEFLVSFYNNEISEKSEIFDDQFSVERPDGSNFTLKIRSTKLEDSAMYFCASSFSRTFSYEQYFGPGTRLTVT.

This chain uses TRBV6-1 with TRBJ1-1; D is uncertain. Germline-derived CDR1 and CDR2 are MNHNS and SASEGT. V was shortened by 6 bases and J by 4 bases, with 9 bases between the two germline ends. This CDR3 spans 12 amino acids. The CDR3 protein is CASREHGTEAFF. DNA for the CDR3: TGTGCCAGCAGGGAGCACGGCACTGAAGCTTTCTTT.

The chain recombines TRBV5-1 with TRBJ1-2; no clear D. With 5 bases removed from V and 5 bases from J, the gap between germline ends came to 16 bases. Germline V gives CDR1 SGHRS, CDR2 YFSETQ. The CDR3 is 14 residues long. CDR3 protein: CASRKTSDGYGYTF. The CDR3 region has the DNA TGCGCCAGCAGGAAGACAAGCGATGGATATGGCTACACCTTC.